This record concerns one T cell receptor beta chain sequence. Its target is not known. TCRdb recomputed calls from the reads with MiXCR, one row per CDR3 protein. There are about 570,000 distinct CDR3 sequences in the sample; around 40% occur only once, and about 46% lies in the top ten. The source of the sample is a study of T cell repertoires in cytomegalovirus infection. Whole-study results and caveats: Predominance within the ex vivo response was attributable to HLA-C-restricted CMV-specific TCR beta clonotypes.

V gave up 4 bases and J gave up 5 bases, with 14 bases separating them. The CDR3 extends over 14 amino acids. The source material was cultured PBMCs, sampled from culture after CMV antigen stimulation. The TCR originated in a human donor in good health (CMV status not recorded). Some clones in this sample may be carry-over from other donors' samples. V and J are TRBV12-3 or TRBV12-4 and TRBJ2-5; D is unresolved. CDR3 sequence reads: CASSYYSELETQYF. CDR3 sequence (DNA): TGTGCCAGCAGTTACTACTCAGAGTTGGAGACCCAGTACTTC.